Shown below are 29 T cell receptor beta chains from a single sample sequenced in a study of T cell repertoires in cytomegalovirus infection (dated by TCRdb to the late 2010s). The instrument was an Illumina HiSeq 1500. Starting from the raw public reads, TCRdb applied fastp trimming at Q25, assembled clones with MiXCR and retained in-frame beta chains. Rows with a matching CDR3 protein are joined into one entry that keeps the most common DNA and genes. The sample table holds 480,000 or so distinct CDR3 sequences, of which about 11% were seen once. The ten largest clonotypes hold about 9.4% of the sample. Sequences were obtained from PBMCs. The receptor set was obtained from a human donor in good health (CMV status not recorded). Some clones in this sample may be carry-over from other donors' samples.

As for this clonotype: A much larger clonotype is one base distant, so this may be a read error. The chain uses TRBV5-4 and TRBJ1-1; the D gene is possibly TRBD1 (6 bases). V was pared by 3 bases and J by 4 bases, with 16 bases between. The CDR3 covers 15 residues. Germline V CDR1 and CDR2: SGHNT, YYREEE (reference sequence). The CDR3 sequence is CASSSQGRRVTEAFF. The CDR3 DNA sequence: TGTGCCAGCAGCTCGCAGGGGAGACGCGTCACTGAAGCTTTCTTT.

This clonotype was seen repeatedly, ten times or more. The J gene is TRBJ1-1, the V gene TRBV28; D might be TRBD1 (5 bases). The germline V gene has CDR1 MDHEN and CDR2 SYDVKM. The V and J ends lost 2 bases and 6 bases respectively, with 10 bases between them. The CDR3 loop spans 13 amino acids. The CDR3 protein is CASSLVDRAEAFF. The CDR3, as DNA: TGTGCCAGCAGTTTAGTAGACAGAGCTGAAGCTTTCTTT.

The chain is built from TRBV2 and TRBJ1-2, with unresolved D. This CDR3 is 11 amino acids long. Looked up from germline, CDR1 is SNHLY and CDR2 is FYNNEI. V lost 7 bases and J lost 8, with 11 bases in between. CDR3 sequence reads: CASTPWEGYTF. The CDR3 nucleotides read TGTGCCAGCACCCCCTGGGAGGGCTACACCTTC.

This clonotype was found a few times. The J gene is TRBJ2-1, the V gene TRBV4-1; 14 nucleotides agree with TRBD2. Germline V gives CDR1 MGHRA, CDR2 YSYEKL. J was trimmed by 7 bases and V by 4 bases; bases with no gene match: 3. The CDR3 extends over 15 amino acids. In nucleotides, the CDR3 is TGCGCCAGCAGCCCGACTAGCGGGGGGGTGAATGAGCAGTTCTTC. This codes for CASSPTSGGVNEQFF.

This clonotype was observed at least ten times. J is TRBJ2-5 and V is TRBV20-1; TRBD1 is a possible D gene (6 bases). The V gene lost 5 bases and the J gene lost 5 bases, with 18 bases spanning the gap. The CDR3 length is 14 residues. Germline V gene sequence: CDR1 DFQATT, CDR2 SNEGSKA (reference sequence). In nucleotides, the CDR3 is TGCAGTGCTCCTCGGGACACGCGGGTGGAGACCCAGTACTTC. Translating gives CSAPRDTRVETQYF.

This clonotype was detected many times. This chain links TRBV12-3 or TRBV12-4 with TRBJ2-1; perhaps TRBD1 as D (7 bases). V lost 9 bases and J lost 2, with 17 bases in between. The CDR3 has 15 amino acids. CDR3 bases: TGTGCCAGTATTTGGAGGGGGCGGCCCTACAATGAGCAGTTCTTC. Residues: CASIWRGRPYNEQFF.

Comment on this clonotype: This may be a read error, as it is one base from a much larger clone. The V and J genes are TRBV12-3 or TRBV12-4 and TRBJ2-7; the D gene could be TRBD1 or TRBD2 (6 bases each). V lost 7 bases and J lost 5, with 18 bases in between. This CDR3 spans 14 amino acids. This CDR3 is CASTMTRGVHEQYF. The CDR3 DNA is TGTGCCAGCACAATGACAAGGGGGGTTCACGAGCAGTACTTC.

The sample holds many counts of this clonotype. The CDR3 loop is CASSLTAYEQYF. In DNA, the CDR3 is TGTGCCAGCAGCTTGACAGCTTACGAGCAGTACTTC. The rearrangement uses TRBV5-6 and TRBJ2-7; no firm D call. The V gene's germline CDR1 is SGHDT and CDR2 YYEEEE. The CDR3 is 12 residues long. V shed 1 base and J shed 4 bases, with 6 bases lying between them.

This clonotype showed up many times. V gene TRBV7-2 combines with J gene TRBJ2-1; D gene unclear. Germline CDR1 SGHTA, CDR2 FQGNSA. The V end lost 4 bases, the J end lost 2 bases, and 18 bases lay between the germline ends. CDR3 size: 17 residues. CDR3 bases: TGTGCCAGCAGCTCCCCAGTAGCTCGACAACCCTACAATGAGCAGTTCTTC. It codes for CASSSPVARQPYNEQFF.

This clonotype appeared many times. This chain links TRBV7-9 with TRBJ2-3; 13 bases match TRBD2. This CDR3 is 16 amino acids long. The germline CDR1 and CDR2 sequences are SEHNR and FQNEAQ (reference sequence). V dropped 5 bases and J dropped 4; count of bases not matched to a gene: 6. The CDR3 bases are TGTGCCAGCAGCCTCGGGACTAGCGGGACGTCAGATACGCAGTATTTT. Translated, it gives CASSLGTSGTSDTQYF.

With respect to this clonotype: A read error may be the cause here, since a much bigger clone is one base away. Because it lacks the conserved phenylalanine or tryptophan at the end, this CDR3 is likely a read error. V is TRBV6-1 and J is TRBJ1-1; D unresolved. The germline V gene encodes CDR1 MNHNS and CDR2 SASEGT. V lost 6 bases, J lost 4 bases, and 12 bases lay in between. The CDR3 contains 13 residues. The CDR3 nucleotides are TGTGCCAGCAGCAGAGAAGGAGTCACTGAAGCTTTCTAT. It is translated as CASSREGVTEAFY.

The rearrangement links TRBV28 to TRBJ1-1, with D maybe TRBD1 (6 bases). Germline values: CDR1 MDHEN, CDR2 SYDVKM. Trimming removed 2 bases from V and 3 bases from J, with 16 bases in between. This CDR3 spans 16 amino acids. The CDR3: CASSLRGANIHTEAFF. Written as DNA, the CDR3 is TGTGCCAGCAGTTTAAGGGGGGCGAATATTCACACTGAAGCTTTCTTT.

The chain has TRBV7-8 and TRBJ1-1; D may be TRBD1 (5 bases). The germline V gene encodes CDR1 SGHVS and CDR2 FQNEAQ. The CDR3 loop spans 13 amino acids. Trimming stripped 4 bases from V and 9 bases from J, with 15 bases between. The CDR3, as DNA: TGTGCCAGCAGCTCGGGGGGGGGGACTAAAGCTTTCTTT. Protein sequence: CASSSGGGTKAFF.

The table lists this clonotype with a few counts. V is TRBV12-3 or TRBV12-4 and J is TRBJ2-7, with TRBD1 identical over 10 bases. The CDR3 loop spans 15 amino acids. J was trimmed by 0 bases and V by 6 bases; bases with no gene match: 5. The CDR3, as DNA: TGTGCCAGCAGCCGCGGACAGGGGGTCTCCTACGAGCAGTACTTC. This sequence encodes CASSRGQGVSYEQYF.

Turning to this clonotype: Since a much larger clone is just one base distant, this may be a read error. This sequence joins TRBV29-1 and TRBJ2-7; D is ambiguous. This CDR3 region has 12 residues. Trimming cost V 2 bases and J 4 bases, with 9 bases left between them. Germline V gives CDR1 SQVTM, CDR2 ANQGSEA. Here the CDR3 reads CSVEHPGYEQYF. CDR3 sequence (DNA): TGCAGCGTTGAACATCCGGGTTACGAGCAGTACTTC.

In its sample, this clonotype was seen once. The rearrangement uses TRBV6-5 and TRBJ2-1; TRBD2 aligns across 15 bases. V gave up 5 bases and J gave up 6 bases; unmatched junction bases: 11. CDR1 MNHEY and CDR2 SVGAGI come from the germline V gene. The CDR3 covers 18 residues. CDR3 in amino acids: CASSPTGLAGGGGNEQFF. The CDR3 DNA reads TGTGCCAGCAGTCCAACGGGACTAGCGGGAGGAGGGGGCAATGAGCAGTTCTTC.

This clonotype was found a few times. The chain joins TRBV3-1 to TRBJ1-2; the match to TRBD1 covers 9 bases. The V segment lost 0 bases and the J segment 4 bases; nucleotides outside the gene matches: 9. CDR3 length equals 17 residues. Germline-derived CDR1 and CDR2 are LGHDT and YNNKEL (reference sequence). The CDR3 here is CASSQDPGTGRTYGYTF. Here the CDR3 DNA reads TGTGCCAGCAGCCAAGATCCGGGGACAGGGAGGACCTATGGCTACACCTTC.

The J gene is TRBJ1-1, the V gene TRBV5-1; D is uncertain. Germline CDR1 is SGHRS and CDR2 is YFSETQ. The V end was cut by 1 base, the J end by 1 base, with 5 bases between. This CDR3 contains 13 residues. The CDR3 sequence is CASSLHANTEAFF. The CDR3 DNA follows: TGCGCCAGCAGCTTGCACGCGAACACTGAAGCTTTCTTT.

The J gene is TRBJ2-1, the V gene TRBV20-1, with 10 bases aligning to TRBD2. CDR1 and CDR2 (germline): DFQATT, SNEGSKA (reference sequence). The CDR3 contains 16 residues. The V segment lost 3 bases and the J segment 7 bases; nucleotides outside the gene matches: 12. The CDR3 spells CSARGGQAGGRNEQFF. The CDR3 DNA sequence: TGCAGTGCTAGGGGGGGCCAAGCGGGAGGGAGAAATGAGCAGTTCTTC.

The chain is built from TRBV2 and TRBJ1-3; D gene uncertain. Trimming stripped 6 bases from V and 0 bases from J, with 12 bases between. CDR1 and CDR2 from the germline V gene are SNHLY and FYNNEI. This CDR3 region has 15 residues. CDR3 residues: CASRPSHGSGNTIYF. Here the CDR3 DNA reads TGTGCCAGCAGACCCAGTCACGGCTCTGGAAACACCATATATTTT.

In its sample, this clonotype was seen many times. The V gene is TRBV7-8, the J gene TRBJ2-5, with 12 positions matching TRBD2. Trimming cost V 3 bases and J 1 base; bases outside gene matches: 6. The CDR3 has 17 residues. CDR1 SGHVS and CDR2 FQNEAQ come from the germline V gene. The CDR3 coding sequence is TGTGCCAGCAGCTTGCTCTCTAGCGGGAGGGGCCAAGAGACCCAGTACTTC. Residues: CASSLLSSGRGQETQYF.

Turning to this clonotype: A much more abundant neighbour one base away suggests this may be a read error. V usage is TRBV2 and J usage is TRBJ2-2; D might be TRBD2 (6 bases). From germline, CDR1 is SNHLY and CDR2 FYNNEI. Between the trimmed V and J ends, which lost 4 bases and 7 bases, there was a span of 10 bases. The CDR3 is 13 residues long. The CDR3 DNA reads TGTGCCAGCAGTGTAGGGCGGGGCGGGGAGCTGTTTTTT. This encodes CASSVGRGGELFF.

This chain joins TRBV2 and TRBJ1-5; unclear D gene. CDR1 and CDR2 (germline): SNHLY, FYNNEI. The length of the CDR3 is 14 residues. Trimming took 3 bases from V and 3 from J, leaving 9 bases between them. The CDR3 loop reads CASSDKGYNQPQHF. The CDR3 DNA reads as TGTGCCAGCAGTGATAAAGGGTACAATCAGCCCCAGCATTTT.

This clonotype has a count of ten or more. As DNA, the CDR3 is TGTGCCAGCAGCCAAGAAGTCCCGAGAGGAGGGACACCAAATTCACCCCTCCACTTT. It specifies CASSQEVPRGGTPNSPLHF. The rearrangement joins TRBV14 to TRBJ1-6; tentatively, D is TRBD1 (6 bases). Trimming cost V 0 bases and J 7 bases, with 22 bases left between them. The CDR3 is 19 amino acids. Germline V gene data show CDR1 as SGHDN and CDR2 as FVKESK.

The chain uses TRBV2 and TRBJ2-5, with D maybe TRBD1 (6 bases). Trimming took off 5 bases at V and 2 bases at J, with 12 bases between the two ends. CDR1 SNHLY and CDR2 FYNNEI come from the germline V gene. This CDR3 spans 14 amino acids. The CDR3 sequence is CASSRPGHQETQYF. The CDR3 DNA follows: TGTGCCAGCAGTCGACCGGGACATCAAGAGACCCAGTACTTC.

This clonotype was observed at least ten times. The CDR3 DNA follows: TGTGCCAGCAGCAACCCAGGAATCTATGGCTACACCTTC. Its protein is CASSNPGIYGYTF. The chain uses TRBV6-1 and TRBJ1-2; D is uncertain. The CDR3 length is 13 residues. Germline V CDR1 and CDR2: MNHNS, SASEGT. Trimming removed 6 bases at V and 4 bases at J, with 12 bases between.

This clonotype has a handful of counts. The V gene is TRBV11-3, the J gene TRBJ2-7; 9 bases agree with TRBD1. There are 18 residues in the CDR3. V trimming: 1 base; J trimming: 0 bases; junction bases outside the gene matches: 10. CDR1 is SGHNT, CDR2 YENEEA, per germline. The CDR3 DNA reads as TGTGCCAGCAGCTTAGGTCGGACAGGGGCCTCGAGCTCCTACGAGCAGTACTTC. Amino acids: CASSLGRTGASSSYEQYF.

The table lists this clonotype with a few counts. J is TRBJ1-2 and V is TRBV5-4; 7 positions match TRBD1. Trimming removed 2 bases from V and 7 bases from J; junction bases left unmatched: 11. The V gene's germline CDR1 is SGHNT and CDR2 YYREEE (reference sequence). There are 15 residues in the CDR3. This chain's CDR3 is CASSFGTQGVSGYTF. DNA of the CDR3: TGTGCCAGCAGCTTTGGAACCCAGGGGGTCAGTGGCTACACCTTC.

This clonotype was seen many times. The gene calls are TRBV5-1 and TRBJ1-3; D is unresolved. Trimming shortened V by 4 bases and J by 6 bases, and 14 bases separated the two germline ends. The CDR3 length is 14 residues. Germline lookup yields CDR1 SGHRS and CDR2 YFSETQ. CDR3 sequence: CASSLRGIANTIYF. The DNA for the CDR3 is TGCGCCAGCAGCCTTCGTGGCATCGCAAACACCATATATTTT.